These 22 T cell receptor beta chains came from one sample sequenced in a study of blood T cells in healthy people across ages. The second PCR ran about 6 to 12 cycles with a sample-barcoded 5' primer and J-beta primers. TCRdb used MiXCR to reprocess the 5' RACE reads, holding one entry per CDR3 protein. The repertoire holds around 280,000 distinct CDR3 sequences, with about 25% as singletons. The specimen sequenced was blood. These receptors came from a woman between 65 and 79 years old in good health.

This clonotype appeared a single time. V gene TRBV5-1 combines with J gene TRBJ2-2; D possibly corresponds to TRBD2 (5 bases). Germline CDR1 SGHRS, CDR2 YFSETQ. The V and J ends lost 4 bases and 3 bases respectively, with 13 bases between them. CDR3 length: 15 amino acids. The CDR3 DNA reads TGCGCCAGCAGCAAAGGAATTAGCGACACCGGGGAGCTGTTTTTT. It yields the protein CASSKGISDTGELFF.

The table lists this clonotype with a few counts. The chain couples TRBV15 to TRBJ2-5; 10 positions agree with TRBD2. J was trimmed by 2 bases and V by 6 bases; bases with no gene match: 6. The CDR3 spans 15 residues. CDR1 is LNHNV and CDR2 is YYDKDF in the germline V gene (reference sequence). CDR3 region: CATSLAGVVQETQYF. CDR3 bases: TGTGCCACCAGTCTAGCGGGAGTGGTGCAAGAGACCCAGTACTTC.

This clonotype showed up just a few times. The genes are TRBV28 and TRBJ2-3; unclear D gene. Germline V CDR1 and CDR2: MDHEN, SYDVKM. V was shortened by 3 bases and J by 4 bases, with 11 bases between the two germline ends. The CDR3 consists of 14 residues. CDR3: CASSFAESPDTQYF. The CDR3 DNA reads TGTGCCAGCAGTTTCGCGGAGAGCCCAGATACGCAGTATTTT.

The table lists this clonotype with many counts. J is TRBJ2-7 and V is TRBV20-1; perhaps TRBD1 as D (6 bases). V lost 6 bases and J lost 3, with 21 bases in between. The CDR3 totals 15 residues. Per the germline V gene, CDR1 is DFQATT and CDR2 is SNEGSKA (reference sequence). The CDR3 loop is CSADRIGDTYYEQYF. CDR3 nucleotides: TGCAGTGCCGACCGTATCGGGGACACCTACTACGAGCAGTACTTC.

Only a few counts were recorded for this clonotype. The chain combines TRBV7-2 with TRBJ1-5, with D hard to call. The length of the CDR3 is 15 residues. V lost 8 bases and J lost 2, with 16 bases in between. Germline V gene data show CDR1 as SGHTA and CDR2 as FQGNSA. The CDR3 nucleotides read TGTGCCAGCGGCTCAGGACGGGGAGGCAATCAGCCCCAGCATTTT. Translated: CASGSGRGGNQPQHF.

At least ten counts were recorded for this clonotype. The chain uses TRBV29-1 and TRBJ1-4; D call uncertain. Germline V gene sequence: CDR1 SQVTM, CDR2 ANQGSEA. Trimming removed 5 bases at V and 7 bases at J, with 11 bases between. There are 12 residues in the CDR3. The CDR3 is CSVLDGVEKLFF. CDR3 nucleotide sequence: TGCAGCGTTTTGGACGGGGTTGAAAAACTGTTTTTT.

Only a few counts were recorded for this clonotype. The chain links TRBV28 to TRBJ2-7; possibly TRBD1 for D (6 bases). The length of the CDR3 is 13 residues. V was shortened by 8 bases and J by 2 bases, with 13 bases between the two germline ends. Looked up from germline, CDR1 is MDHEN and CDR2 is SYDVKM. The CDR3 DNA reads TGTGCCAGCTTACGGGACAAAACCTACGAGCAGTACTTC. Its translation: CASLRDKTYEQYF.

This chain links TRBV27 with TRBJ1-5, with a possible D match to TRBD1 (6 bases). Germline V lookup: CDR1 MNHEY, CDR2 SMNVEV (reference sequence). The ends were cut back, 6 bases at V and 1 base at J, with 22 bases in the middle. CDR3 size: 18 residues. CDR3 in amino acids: CASSPRGELRVSNQPQHF. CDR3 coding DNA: TGTGCCAGCAGCCCGAGGGGGGAGCTCAGAGTGAGCAATCAGCCCCAGCATTTT.

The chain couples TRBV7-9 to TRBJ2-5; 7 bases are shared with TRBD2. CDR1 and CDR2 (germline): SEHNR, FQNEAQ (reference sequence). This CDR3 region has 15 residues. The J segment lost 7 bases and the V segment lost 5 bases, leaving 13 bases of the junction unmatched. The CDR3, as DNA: TGTGCCAGCAGCAAAAGCTCGGGGGGAGTTGTGACCCAGTACTTC. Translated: CASSKSSGGVVTQYF.

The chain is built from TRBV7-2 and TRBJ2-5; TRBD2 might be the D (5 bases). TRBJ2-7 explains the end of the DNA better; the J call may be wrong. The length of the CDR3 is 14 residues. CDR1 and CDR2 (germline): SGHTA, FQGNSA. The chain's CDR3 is CASNSGGPRYEQYF. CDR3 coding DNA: TGTGCCAGCAACTCGGGCGGGCCGAGGTACGAGCAGTACTTC.

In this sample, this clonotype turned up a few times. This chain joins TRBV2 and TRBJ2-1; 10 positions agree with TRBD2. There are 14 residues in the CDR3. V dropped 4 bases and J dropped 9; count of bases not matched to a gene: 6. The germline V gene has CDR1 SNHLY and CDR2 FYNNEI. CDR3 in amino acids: CASSGAGGPGEQFF. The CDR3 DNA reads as TGTGCCAGCAGTGGAGCGGGAGGGCCGGGTGAGCAGTTCTTC.

The CDR3 spells CASKRGQPGETQYF. The CDR3 DNA follows: TGTGCCAGCAAAAGGGGACAACCAGGGGAGACCCAGTACTTC. The V call is TRBV28, the J call TRBJ2-5; tentative D call: TRBD1 (6 bases). This CDR3 is 14 amino acids long. V was cut by 7 bases and J by 5 bases, with 17 bases left in between. Germline assignment: CDR1 MDHEN and CDR2 SYDVKM.

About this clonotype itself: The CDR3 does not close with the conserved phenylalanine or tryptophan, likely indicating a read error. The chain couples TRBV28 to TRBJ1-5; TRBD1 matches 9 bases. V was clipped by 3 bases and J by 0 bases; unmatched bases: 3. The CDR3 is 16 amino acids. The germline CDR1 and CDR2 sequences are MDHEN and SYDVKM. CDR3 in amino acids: CASSFWTGDSNQPQHL. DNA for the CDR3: TGTGCCAGCAGTTTTTGGACAGGGGATAGCAATCAGCCCCAGCATTTG.

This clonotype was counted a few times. CDR3 coding DNA: TGCAGTGCTAGGACTGGGCGAGGGGGACGAGGGAGAGAGCAGTTCTTC. This codes for CSARTGRGGRGREQFF. V and J are TRBV20-1 and TRBJ2-5; D perhaps matches TRBD1 (6 bases). The J call may be in error: the DNA end matches TRBJ2-1 better. CDR1 is DFQATT, CDR2 SNEGSKA, per germline (reference sequence). This CDR3 contains 16 residues.

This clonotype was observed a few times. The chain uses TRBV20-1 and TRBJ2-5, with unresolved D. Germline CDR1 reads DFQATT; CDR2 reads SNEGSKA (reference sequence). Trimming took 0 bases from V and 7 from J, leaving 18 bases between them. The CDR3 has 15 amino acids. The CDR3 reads CSARDQERAHGTQYF. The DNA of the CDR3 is TGCAGTGCTAGAGATCAGGAGCGAGCCCATGGGACCCAGTACTTC.

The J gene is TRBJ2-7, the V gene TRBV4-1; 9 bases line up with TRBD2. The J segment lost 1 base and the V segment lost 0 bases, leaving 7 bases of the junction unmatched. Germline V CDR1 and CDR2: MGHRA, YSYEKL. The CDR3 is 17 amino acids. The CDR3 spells CASSQDSWREGSYEQYF. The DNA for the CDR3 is TGCGCCAGCAGCCAAGATTCTTGGCGGGAGGGTTCCTACGAGCAGTACTTC.

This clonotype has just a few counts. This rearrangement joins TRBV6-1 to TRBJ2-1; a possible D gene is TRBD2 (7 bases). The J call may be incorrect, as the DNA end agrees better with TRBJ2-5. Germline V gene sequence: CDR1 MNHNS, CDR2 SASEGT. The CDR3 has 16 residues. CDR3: CASTIGGGLAEETQYF. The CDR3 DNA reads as TGTGCCAGCACCATAGGGGGGGGGCTAGCGGAAGAGACCCAGTACTTC.

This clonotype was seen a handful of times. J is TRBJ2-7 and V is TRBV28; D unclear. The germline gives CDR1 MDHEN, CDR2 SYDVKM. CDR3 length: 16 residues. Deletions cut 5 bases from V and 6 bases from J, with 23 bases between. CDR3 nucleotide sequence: TGTGCCAGCAGTCCCCTTTCGTCCGTATTATCGACCGAGCAGTACTTC. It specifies CASSPLSSVLSTEQYF. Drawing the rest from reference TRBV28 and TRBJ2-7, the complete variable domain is DVKVTQSSRYLVKRTGEKVFLECVQDMDHENMFWYRQDPGLGLRLIYFSYDVKMKEKGDIPEGYSVSREKKERFSLILESASTNQTSMYLCASSPLSSVLSTEQYFGPGTRLTVT.

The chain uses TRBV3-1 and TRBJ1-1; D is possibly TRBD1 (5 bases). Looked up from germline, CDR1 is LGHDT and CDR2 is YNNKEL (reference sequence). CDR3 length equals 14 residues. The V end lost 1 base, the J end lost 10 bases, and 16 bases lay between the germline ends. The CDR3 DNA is TGTGCCAGCAGCCAAGCAGCGGCGGCGGGGCGAGCTTTCTTT. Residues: CASSQAAAAGRAFF.

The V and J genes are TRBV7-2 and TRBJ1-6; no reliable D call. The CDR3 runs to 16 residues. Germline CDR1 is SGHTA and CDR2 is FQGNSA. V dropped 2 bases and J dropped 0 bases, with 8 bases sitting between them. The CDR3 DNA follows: TGTGCCAGCAGCTTAATGGTTAGCTCCTATAATTCACCCCTCCACTTT. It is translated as CASSLMVSSYNSPLHF.

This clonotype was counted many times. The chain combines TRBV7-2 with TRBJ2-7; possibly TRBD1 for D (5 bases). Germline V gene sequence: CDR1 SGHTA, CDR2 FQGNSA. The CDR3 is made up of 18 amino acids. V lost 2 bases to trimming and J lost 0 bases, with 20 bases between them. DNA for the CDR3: TGTGCCAGCAGCTTAAGGGGTGTTGGGCGGTTGTTCTCCTACGAGCAGTACTTC. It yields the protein CASSLRGVGRLFSYEQYF.

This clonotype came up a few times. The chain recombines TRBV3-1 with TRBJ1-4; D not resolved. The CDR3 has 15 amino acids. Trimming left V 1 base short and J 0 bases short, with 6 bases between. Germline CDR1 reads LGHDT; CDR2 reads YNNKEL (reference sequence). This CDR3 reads CASSQGRATNEKLFF. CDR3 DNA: TGTGCCAGCAGCCAAGGCCGAGCAACTAATGAAAAACTGTTTTTT.